A selection of T cell receptor beta chains follows, all from one sample in a study of early T cells in non-severe SARS-CoV-2 infection. TCRdb used MiXCR to reprocess the 5' RACE reads, holding one entry per CDR3 protein. This sample has about 67,000 distinct CDR3 sequences, with about 9% found just once. Material: whole blood, obtained at baseline. The receptors derive from an adult who was a healthcare worker with PCR-confirmed SARS-CoV-2 infection or an uninfected control (not recorded which). CDR3s include the opening cysteine and the closing phenylalanine or tryptophan. The D gene is left open where the match is weak. A row's size may be missing; if present it is once, few, many or a size class.

D	V	J	size	CDR3	DNA
NA	TRBV7-2	TRBJ2-2	many	CASSLRSTEYSNTGELFF	TGTGCCAGCAGCTTAAGAAGTACAGAGTATTCGAACACCGGGGAGCTGTTTTTT
NA	TRBV7-2	TRBJ1-6	many	CASSRQENSPLHF	TGTGCCAGCTCCAGACAGGAGAATTCACCCCTCCACTTT
TRBD2	TRBV12-3/TRBV12-4	TRBJ2-3	NA	CASSPTSGRTDTQYF	TGTGCCAGCAGCCCGACTAGCGGGAGAACAGATACGCAGTATTTT
TRBD2	TRBV4-3	TRBJ2-7	NA	CASSQDRASGAGQYF	TGCGCCAGCAGCCAAGATCGGGCTAGCGGGGCCGGGCAGTACTTC
NA	TRBV5-4	TRBJ2-3	NA	CASSLPRDTDTQYF	TGTGCCAGCAGCTTGCCCAGGGATACAGATACGCAGTATTTT
TRBD1	TRBV28	TRBJ2-7	few	CASSLVTGSREQYF	TGTGCCAGCAGTTTAGTGACAGGGTCCCGCGAGCAGTACTTC
NA	TRBV28	TRBJ2-6	many	CASSPTSGANVLTF	TGTGCCAGCAGTCCCACCTCTGGGGCCAACGTCCTGACTTTC
TRBD2	TRBV6-2/TRBV6-3	TRBJ2-4	NA	CASSPGLVDKNIQYF	TGTGCCAGCAGCCCGGGACTAGTGGACAAAAACATTCAGTACTTC
TRBD1	TRBV24-1	TRBJ2-2	few	CATSETGTGKVTGELFF	TGTGCCACCAGTGAAACCGGGACAGGGAAAGTTACCGGGGAGCTGTTTTTT
NA	TRBV28	TRBJ2-1	NA	CASSLRLHGNEQFF	TGTGCCAGCAGTTTACGGCTCCACGGGAATGAGCAGTTCTTC
TRBD2	TRBV20-1	TRBJ2-6	NA	CSAGTSGSTGANVLTF	TGCAGTGCTGGGACTAGCGGGAGTACTGGGGCCAACGTCCTGACTTTC
TRBD1	TRBV7-2	TRBJ2-1	many	CASSPGQGRNEQFF	TGTGCCAGCAGCCCCGGACAGGGGCGCAATGAGCAGTTCTTC
NA	TRBV7-9	TRBJ1-2	few	CASSNRNYGYTF	TGTGCCAGCTCTAACAGAAACTATGGCTACACCTTC
NA	TRBV2	TRBJ1-4	NA	CASRLEKLFF	TGTGCCAGCAGGCTAGAAAAACTGTTTTTT
NA	TRBV29-1	TRBJ2-2	few	CSVDPTGGGELFF	TGCAGCGTTGATCCCACCGGGGGTGGGGAGCTGTTTTTT
NA	TRBV6-4	TRBJ2-1	many	CASRPRGGPPIRGVEQFF	TGTGCCAGCAGGCCTAGGGGAGGGCCTCCCATAAGGGGGGTTGAGCAGTTCTTC
NA	TRBV28	TRBJ2-3	few	CASSLVPDTQYF	TGTGCCAGCAGTTTAGTCCCAGATACGCAGTATTTT
NA	TRBV6-2/TRBV6-3	TRBJ2-7	few	CASVSRLNYEQYF	TGTGCCAGCGTTAGCAGATTAAACTACGAGCAGTACTTC
TRBD2	TRBV5-1	TRBJ2-3	many	CASSLGTLAGGADTQYF	TGCGCCAGCAGCTTGGGCACCCTAGCGGGAGGCGCAGATACGCAGTATTTT
TRBD1	TRBV29-1	TRBJ2-7	NA	CSFASGTGHGEQYF	TGCAGCTTCGCCTCCGGGACAGGGCATGGCGAGCAGTACTTC
TRBD1	TRBV7-2	TRBJ1-2	few	CASSSSLGGANYGYTF	TGTGCCAGCAGCTCCAGTTTAGGGGGCGCTAACTATGGCTACACCTTC
TRBD2	TRBV12-3/TRBV12-4	TRBJ2-1	few	CASRLDYAGGQFF	TGTGCCAGCAGACTCGACTACGCGGGGGGTCAGTTCTTC
NA	TRBV7-2	TRBJ1-6	many	CASSFGQINSPLHF	TGTGCCAGCAGCTTCGGGCAGATTAATTCACCCCTCCACTTT
TRBD1	TRBV5-6	TRBJ1-2	many	CASSLVISGQGNPTF	TGTGCCAGCAGCTTGGTAATCTCGGGACAGGGCAATCCCACCTTC
NA	TRBV28	TRBJ2-1	few	CASTFTGAYNEQFF	TGTGCCAGCACATTTACGGGAGCCTACAATGAGCAGTTCTTC
NA	TRBV7-2	TRBJ2-5	many	CASTQGPETQYF	TGTGCCAGCACCCAAGGTCCAGAGACCCAGTACTTC
TRBD2	TRBV27	TRBJ2-1	many	CASSQRASGTQIYNEQFF	TGTGCCAGCAGTCAACGCGCTAGCGGGACACAAATATACAATGAGCAGTTCTTC
TRBD2	TRBV6-2/TRBV6-3	TRBJ2-7	NA	CASRNWRSGRSEQYF	TGTGCCAGCAGAAATTGGCGTAGCGGGAGAAGCGAGCAGTACTTC
NA	TRBV29-1	TRBJ1-1	NA	CSVATGMNTEAFF	TGCAGCGTTGCTACAGGCATGAACACTGAAGCTTTCTTT
TRBD1	TRBV25-1	TRBJ2-1	many	CASDSGRDRIYNEQFF	TGTGCCAGCGATTCTGGTCGGGACAGAATCTACAATGAGCAGTTCTTC
NA	TRBV20-1	TRBJ1-1	many	CSAQGHMNTEAFF	TGCAGTGCCCAGGGACACATGAACACTGAAGCTTTCTTT
NA	TRBV24-1	TRBJ2-7	many	CATSDFTDSGEQYF	TGTGCCACCAGTGATTTCACGGATAGTGGCGAGCAGTACTTC
NA	TRBV4-1	TRBJ2-2	NA	CASSFKPGELFF	TGCGCCAGCAGCTTTAAACCCGGGGAGCTGTTTTTT
NA	TRBV5-1	TRBJ1-2	few	CASSLAHINGYTF	TGCGCCAGCAGCTTGGCCCACATAAATGGCTACACCTTC
NA	TRBV7-2	TRBJ2-1	NA	CASSLTQKGDEQFF	TGTGCCAGCAGCTTAACACAAAAGGGTGATGAGCAGTTCTTC
NA	TRBV10-2	TRBJ2-3	many	CASSDYAGIDTQYF	TGCGCCAGCAGTGATTATGCAGGGATAGATACGCAGTATTTT
NA	TRBV5-1	TRBJ2-7	NA	CASSSPDIYEQYF	TGCGCCAGCAGCTCCCCGGATATCTACGAGCAGTACTTC
TRBD1	TRBV6-5	TRBJ2-7	many	CASSRGQGASEQYF	TGTGCCAGCAGCCGAGGACAGGGGGCCTCCGAGCAGTACTTC
NA	TRBV6-1	TRBJ2-7	NA	CASMQRGGNSYEQYF	TGTGCCAGCATGCAGAGAGGGGGGAACTCCTACGAGCAGTACTTC
NA	TRBV28	TRBJ1-5	few	CASSFKQPQHF	TGTGCCAGCAGTTTTAAACAGCCCCAGCATTTT
NA	TRBV7-3	TRBJ2-3	NA	CASSQKGSGLDTQYF	TGTGCCAGCAGCCAAAAAGGGTCTGGTTTGGATACGCAGTATTTT
NA	TRBV11-2	TRBJ1-4	NA	CASSLGQSNEKLFF	TGTGCCAGCAGCTTAGGACAAAGTAATGAAAAACTGTTTTTT
NA	TRBV28	TRBJ1-4	NA	CASSLPHNEKLFF	TGTGCCAGCAGTTTACCCCATAATGAAAAACTGTTTTTT
NA	TRBV29-1	TRBJ2-3	few	CSVEVGTDTQYF	TGCAGCGTTGAAGTAGGGACAGATACGCAGTATTTT
TRBD1	TRBV19	TRBJ1-6	few	CASRGQGIDSPLHF	TGTGCCAGTAGGGGACAGGGCATCGATTCACCCCTCCACTTT
NA	TRBV4-1	TRBJ1-2	NA	CASSHKDWGGRRGYTF	TGCGCCAGCAGCCATAAAGATTGGGGAGGACGTCGGGGCTACACCTTC
TRBD2	TRBV6-6	TRBJ2-1	many	CASRTDEGLAGYNEQFF	TGTGCCAGCAGGACTGACGAGGGACTAGCGGGCTACAATGAGCAGTTCTTC